The entry below describes one T cell receptor beta chain. This clone was detected once. Its antigen target is currently unknown. Base qualities are not provided; no much larger clone lies one nucleotide away. The sample comes from a study of blood T cell repertoires in COVID-19 (dated by TCRdb to 2020 to 2021). At the level of the whole study: The collaborator samples originated in the United States, Italy and Spain and spanned the acute and convalescent phases of COVID-19. The prospective study material was composed of cDNA or gDNA derived from T cells, B-cell-depleted T cells, or PBMCs. Subjects who had been exposed to COVID-19, were actively infected with it, or had recovered from it provided the deeply sampled blood TCRbeta repertoires that made up the dataset. The repertoires were released in a freely available public database meant as a resource for research on the immune response to SARS-CoV-2. The samples were drawn from the first 160 participants of the ongoing ImmuneRACE study and from 950 to 1,500 subjects provided by 6 global collaborators. Sample metadata almost always included a de-identified subject ID, COVID-19 status, age in years and sex. Where available, HLA class I and class II types were obtained from metadata supplied by the sample provider rather than from assay-based typing.

The CDR3 has 13 amino acids, counting the end cysteine and phenylalanine. The entry retains the CDR3 DNA only, 39 bases that are in frame from base 1. In the germline V gene (reference sequence), CDR1 corresponds to LNHDA and CDR2 to SQIVND. The junction shows trimming of 7 bases on V and 7 bases on J, plus 16 bases between the germline ends. TCRbeta CDR3 regions were amplified from genomic DNA by means of the immunoSEQ Assay, a bias-controlled multiplex PCR. Regarding the original processing steps: The number of nucleated cells in each sample was estimated by amplification of reference gene primers within the assay. To quantify the absolute abundance of each unique TCRbeta CDR3 rearrangement, sequence reads were collapsed and filtered. For each sample, productive Simpson clonality was calculated by taking the square root of Simpson's diversity index across productive rearrangements. TCRdb's version of the immuneACCESS table is confined to in-frame rearrangements and falls short of the full clone set. An unresolved V gene accounts for under half of the shortfall where checked; the remainder is of unknown origin. The V and J calls and the clone size are those of that table, but D and trimming were determined from the DNA. The sample table contains 110,000 or so clones; only one count was recorded for around 85% of them. The ten largest clones capture about 7.4% of the sample.

Another Seattle source contributed samples from volunteer blood donors who had recovered from COVID-19. Whole blood was collected in K2EDTA tubes by collaborating institutions according to the institutions' own protocols. For TCRbeta analysis, collaborators shipped samples in one of three forms: frozen whole blood, isolated PBMCs, or DNA extracted from either of those sample types. What the study reported, not specific to this receptor: The amount of clinical and demographic metadata varied by source and participant and was provided uncurated.

This TCR derives from a man aged 70-80 years who had recovered from COVID-19. The sequence links TRBV19 to TRBJ1-2, and possibly TRBD1, on 5 matching bases. The sequenced sample was peripheral blood. The CDR3 region: CASINGAPAGYTF. In nucleotides, the sequence is TGTGCCAGTATTAATGGGGCCCCGGCTGGCTACACCTTC.